These T cell receptor beta chains were read from a single sample in a study of shared clonotypes between healthy human individuals. Sequencing was performed with immunoSEQ multiplex PCR; in TCRdb, only in-frame clones are kept and a portion is missing. The table lists roughly 1.4 million clones, around 98.5% of them singletons. The sample comprised naive CD4+ T cells sorted from blood. The receptors originated from a man aged 25 to 45 in good health. Each CDR3 is given with its conserved first and last residue. D genes are given only for firm matches. Size is stated for part of the rows, as once, few or many counts, or as a class when the clone is expanded.

D	J	size	V	DNA	CDR3
-	TRBJ1-5	-	TRBV5-6	TGTGCCAGCAGCTTCGGACGGCGAAATCAGCCCCAGCATTTT	CASSFGRRNQPQHF
TRBD2	TRBJ2-3	once	TRBV28	TGTGCCAGCAGTTCAGGTGGGACTAGCGGGAGGGCGGATACGCAGTATTTT	CASSSGGTSGRADTQYF
-	TRBJ2-3	-	TRBV27	TGTGCCAGCAACCCTATTCTTCGGGGTGACGCAGATACGCAGTATTTT	CASNPILRGDADTQYF
-	TRBJ2-5	-	TRBV11-3	TGTGCCAGCAGCCCCATCGGAGTCTCACAAGAGACCCAGTACTTC	CASSPIGVSQETQYF
TRBD2	TRBJ2-7	once	TRBV18	TGTGCCAGCTGCGTCCACTCCGGGGGGACCTACGAGCAGTACTTC	CASCVHSGGTYEQYF
-	TRBJ2-1	few	TRBV5-1	TGCGCCAGCAGCTTGTTCTCCTACAATGAGCAGTTCTTC	CASSLFSYNEQFF
-	TRBJ1-5	once	TRBV28	TGTGCCAGCAGTGCCAGCGGGGGTTACAGCAATCAGCCCCAGCATTTT	CASSASGGYSNQPQHF
TRBD1	TRBJ2-7	-	TRBV5-1	TGCGCCAGCAGCTTGGGGGACAGCGACTACGAGCAGTACTTC	CASSLGDSDYEQYF
TRBD1	TRBJ2-7	-	TRBV5-1	TGCGCCAGCAGCTTGATGGCGCAGGGGGCGAGTAACGAGCAGTACTTC	CASSLMAQGASNEQYF
TRBD2	TRBJ2-1	-	TRBV18	TGTGCCAGCTCACCACTCCCCCCCCTGGCGGGAGTAGGCAATGAGCAGTTCTTC	CASSPLPPLAGVGNEQFF
-	TRBJ2-2	-	TRBV27	TGTGCCAGCAGTATTCGTATAGCGGCGAACACCGGGGAGCTGTTTTTT	CASSIRIAANTGELFF
-	TRBJ2-5	-	TRBV5-1	TGCGCCAGCAGCCGGCCGGACGGGAACCAAGAGACCCAGTACTTC	CASSRPDGNQETQYF
-	TRBJ1-1	-	TRBV28	TGTGCCAGCAGTCCAATGGGGTACACTGAAGCTTTCTTT	CASSPMGYTEAFF
TRBD2	TRBJ2-7	once	TRBV19	TGTGCCTCAAAGAGGGACGGGACTAGCGGGACATCCTACGAGCAGTACTTC	CASKRDGTSGTSYEQYF
-	TRBJ1-1	-	TRBV30	TGTGCCTGGTCGAACACTGAAGCTTTCTTT	CAWSNTEAFF
TRBD2	TRBJ2-2	-	TRBV6-5	TGTGCCAGCCGTCTAGCGGGAGAGTCCGGGGAGCTGTTTTTT	CASRLAGESGELFF
TRBD2	TRBJ2-6	-	TRBV5-5	TGTGCCAGCAACTCGCACACGGCGGGAGGGCCAGGAGGGGCCAACGTCCTGACTTTC	CASNSHTAGGPGGANVLTF
-	TRBJ2-7	-	TRBV5-1	TGCGCCAGCAGCTGGGGGACGGTAAGCTCCTACGAGCAGTACTTC	CASSWGTVSSYEQYF
TRBD1	TRBJ1-5	-	TRBV5-1	TGCGCCAGCAGCTCGGAAGACATTTGGGAAATGGACAGGGAGGGCAATCAGCCCCAGCATTTT	CASSSEDIWEMDREGNQPQHF
TRBD1	TRBJ2-7	-	TRBV18	TGTGCCAGCTCATCTAGACAGGGCTACGAGCAGTACTTC	CASSSRQGYEQYF
-	TRBJ1-5	-	TRBV6-5	TGTGCCAGCAGTTACGGACATGGTCAGCCCCAGCATTTT	CASSYGHGQPQHF
TRBD2	TRBJ2-1	-	TRBV10-3	TGTGCCATCAGTGACTCGACAGGCCGGATAAGCGGGGGTGAGCAGTTCTTC	CAISDSTGRISGGEQFF
TRBD1	TRBJ2-3	few	TRBV5-1	TGCGCCAGCAGCCCCGGACAGGGAGAGGATACGCAGTATTTT	CASSPGQGEDTQYF
TRBD2	TRBJ2-1	-	TRBV27	TGTGCCAGCAGTTTAGAGGTAGCGGGGAATGAGCAGTTCTTC	CASSLEVAGNEQFF
TRBD2	TRBJ2-7	-	TRBV11-2	TGTGCCAGCACCGTTAGCGGGAACCGTTACGAGCAGTACTTC	CASTVSGNRYEQYF
-	TRBJ2-1	-	TRBV15	TGTGCCACCAGCAGAGATCCGGGCTCCTACAATGAGCAGTTCTTC	CATSRDPGSYNEQFF
-	TRBJ1-4	-	TRBV28	TGTGCCAGCAGTCCCCGGGGGACGGAACTGTTTTTT	CASSPRGTELFF
-	TRBJ1-4	once	TRBV5-1	TGCGCCAGCAGCCCGGGAGGGCAAGGAAATGAAAAACTGTTTTTT	CASSPGGQGNEKLFF
TRBD1	TRBJ2-2	-	TRBV28	TGTGCCAGCAGTTTACCCCAGGGGGCGGGCACCGGGGAGCTGTTTTTT	CASSLPQGAGTGELFF
-	TRBJ1-2	-	TRBV28	TGTGCCAGCAGCCCGGCGGGGTATGGCTACACCTTC	CASSPAGYGYTF
-	TRBJ2-1	-	TRBV18	TGTGCCAGCTCACCATTGGGAGGAGGGGCGTTAGGAGAGCAGTTCTTC	CASSPLGGGALGEQFF
-	TRBJ1-3	-	TRBV25-1	TGTGCCAGCAGTTGGGAGGGAGGTGGAAACACCATATATTTT	CASSWEGGGNTIYF
-	TRBJ1-4	-	TRBV5-1	TGCGCCAGCAGCCCCGAGCCGAGACCGGCAACTAATGAAAAACTGTTTTTT	CASSPEPRPATNEKLFF
-	TRBJ2-7	-	TRBV29-1	TGCAGCGGCTACTTCTACGAGCAGTACTTC	CSGYFYEQYF
-	TRBJ2-4	-	TRBV19	TGTGCCAGTAGTACCCACGCCAAAAACATTCAGTACTTC	CASSTHAKNIQYF
TRBD1	TRBJ2-1	-	TRBV9	TGTGCCAGCAGCGCAACGGACAGGGAGGAGGGTGAGCAGTTCTTC	CASSATDREEGEQFF
TRBD2	TRBJ2-7	-	TRBV19	TGTGCCAGTAGTAACGTCTGGAAGCGGGAGCGCTCCTACGAGCAGTACTTC	CASSNVWKRERSYEQYF
-	TRBJ2-3	-	TRBV7-2	TGTGCCAGCAGCTGGCCTAGCACAGATACGCAGTATTTT	CASSWPSTDTQYF
TRBD1	TRBJ2-7	-	TRBV19	TGTGCCAGTAGTATAGAAACGGGACAGATCTACCCCTACGAGCAGTACTTC	CASSIETGQIYPYEQYF
-	TRBJ2-1	-	TRBV7-3	TGTGCCAGCAACATCGACGGGAGTTCCTACAATGAGCAGTTCTTC	CASNIDGSSYNEQFF
TRBD1	TRBJ2-7	-	TRBV18	TGTGCCAGCCACTTCACCGGGACAGGGAACTCCGAGCAGTACTTC	CASHFTGTGNSEQYF
TRBD2	TRBJ2-7	once	TRBV19	TGTGCCAGTAGTGGACTAGCGGGCTCCTACGAGCAGTACTTC	CASSGLAGSYEQYF
TRBD2	TRBJ2-2	-	TRBV11-2	TGTGCCAGCAGCTTAAGCGGGAGGAAGAGCACCGGGGAGCTGTTTTTT	CASSLSGRKSTGELFF
TRBD1	TRBJ2-7	-	TRBV6-5	TGTGCCAGCAGTACCCGACAGGGACGGGGCGAGCAGTACTTC	CASSTRQGRGEQYF
TRBD2	TRBJ2-1	-	TRBV7-9	TGTGCCAGCAGCCCCCCAGCGGGAGAAAGCTCCTACAATGAGCAGTTCTTC	CASSPPAGESSYNEQFF
-	TRBJ2-7	-	TRBV28	TGTGCCAGCAGTCCAAATTCGGTCTATGCGTCCTACGAGCAGTACTTC	CASSPNSVYASYEQYF
-	TRBJ1-4	-	TRBV4-1	TGCGCCAGCAGCCAAGAGGGGGTTGGTGAAAAACTGTTTTTT	CASSQEGVGEKLFF
TRBD1	TRBJ2-7	-	TRBV6-1	TGTGCCAGCAGTCAAGCCGACAGGGGACACGAGCAGTACTTC	CASSQADRGHEQYF
TRBD1	TRBJ2-1	-	TRBV10-1	TGCGCCAGCAGTGACACCGGGACAGGGTACAATGAGCAGTTCTTC	CASSDTGTGYNEQFF
-	TRBJ2-5	-	TRBV6-1	TGTGCCAGCAGTGGGGGGGTGACCCAGTACTTC	CASSGGVTQYF
-	TRBJ2-7	-	TRBV18	TGTGCCAGCTCAAAGGGCCCCTACGAGCAGTACTTC	CASSKGPYEQYF
-	TRBJ2-3	-	TRBV15	TGTGCCACCAGCAGAGATAGGGTATTCCCCACCACAGATACGCAGTATTTT	CATSRDRVFPTTDTQYF
-	TRBJ2-3	-	TRBV5-4	TGTGCCAGCAGCTTACGAGAGACTAGTTCTAATACGCAGTATTTT	CASSLRETSSNTQYF